These T cell receptor beta chains were read from a single sample in a study of vaccination and CD4 T cells after COVID-19. Their specific antigens are unknown. In TCRdb, the PCR reads were re-called with MiXCR into one record per CDR3 protein. The sample records around 12,000 distinct CDR3 sequences, approximately 60% being singletons. Sequencing was done on a sample of CD4+ T cells from blood, cultured in vitro. The receptors here all came from a human donor who had recovered from COVID-19. Both conserved end residues are part of each CDR3. Each record gives: D gene, clone size, V gene, J gene, CDR3 DNA, CDR3 protein. D genes are given only for firm matches. Clone sizes are given selectively: once, few, many, or a class where the clone is expanded.

NA	NA	TRBV20-1	TRBJ1-3	TGCAGTGCAGACCCCGGGGGTAATCGGAACACCATATATTTT	CSADPGGNRNTIYF
NA	NA	TRBV6-1	TRBJ2-2	TGTGCCGCCCATAGGTCGAGCCCTGGGGAGCTGTTTTTT	CAAHRSSPGELFF
NA	NA	TRBV7-2	TRBJ2-5	TGTGCCAGCAGTCGGAGGGGGGAGACCCAGTACTTC	CASSRRGETQYF
TRBD2	NA	TRBV7-8	TRBJ2-5	TGTGCCAGCAGCCGTCGACTAGCGGGGGGAGGGGGCCAAGAGACCCAGTACTTC	CASSRRLAGGGGQETQYF
TRBD2	NA	TRBV6-2/TRBV6-3	TRBJ2-1	TGTGCCAGCAGTAGCGGGAGCTCCTACAATGAGCAGTTCTTC	CASSSGSSYNEQFF
TRBD2	NA	TRBV7-2	TRBJ2-7	TGTGCCAGCAGCCCGGGACTAGCGGGAGAAGTTACCTACGAGCAGTACTTC	CASSPGLAGEVTYEQYF
NA	NA	TRBV28	TRBJ2-7	TGTGCCAGCACGCTCTGGGCCGCCAAGGGGGAGCAGTACTTC	CASTLWAAKGEQYF
NA	NA	TRBV7-3	TRBJ2-1	TGTGCCAGCATCGGTGGGGGACAGGGCCTCAGCGGGAGAATTGATGAGCAGTTCTTC	CASIGGGQGLSGRIDEQFF
NA	NA	TRBV30	TRBJ1-5	TGTGCCTGGAGTAGGGGAAATCAGCCCCAGCATTTT	CAWSRGNQPQHF
TRBD1	NA	TRBV24-1	TRBJ2-5	TGTGCCACCAGTGACACAGGACAGGAAGAGACCCAGTACTTC	CATSDTGQEETQYF
NA	NA	TRBV7-8	TRBJ2-3	TGTGCCAGCAGCTTAGGGTGGGGGGAGGAACGCACAGATACGCAGTATTTT	CASSLGWGEERTDTQYF
NA	NA	TRBV11-3	TRBJ2-5	TGTGCCAGCAGCTTAGGAGGCGGCCTCCAAGAGACCCAGTACTTC	CASSLGGGLQETQYF
TRBD2	few	TRBV20-1	TRBJ2-3	TGCAGTGCGCGGGGATGGACTAGCGGGAACAAATGGAGCACAGATACGCAGTATTTT	CSARGWTSGNKWSTDTQYF
NA	NA	TRBV6-1	TRBJ1-2	TGTGCCAGCAGTGAAGCGCACGGAGAGGGCTATGGCTACACCTTC	CASSEAHGEGYGYTF